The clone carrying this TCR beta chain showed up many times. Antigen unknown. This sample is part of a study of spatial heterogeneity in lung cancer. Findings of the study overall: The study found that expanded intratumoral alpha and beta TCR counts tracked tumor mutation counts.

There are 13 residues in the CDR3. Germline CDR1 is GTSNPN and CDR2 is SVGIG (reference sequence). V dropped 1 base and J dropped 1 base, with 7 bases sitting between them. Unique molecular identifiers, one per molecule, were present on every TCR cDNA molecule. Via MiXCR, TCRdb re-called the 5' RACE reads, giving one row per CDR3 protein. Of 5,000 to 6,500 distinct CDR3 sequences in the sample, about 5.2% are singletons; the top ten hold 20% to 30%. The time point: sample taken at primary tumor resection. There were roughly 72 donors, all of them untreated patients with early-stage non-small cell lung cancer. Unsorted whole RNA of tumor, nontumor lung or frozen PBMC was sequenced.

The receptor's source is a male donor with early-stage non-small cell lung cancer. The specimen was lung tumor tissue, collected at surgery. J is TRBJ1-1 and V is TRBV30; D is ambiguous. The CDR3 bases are TGTGCCTGGAGTGCACAGTCGAACACTGAAGCTTTCTTT. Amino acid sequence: CAWSAQSNTEAFF.